Following are 26 T cell receptor beta chains from one sample sequenced in a study of blood T cell repertoires in COVID-19. Some clones are missing from TCRdb's copy, which holds only in-frame ones; the method was immunoSEQ multiplex PCR. The table includes fewer than 250,000 clones, 89% detected once. Sequenced input: peripheral blood. The receptors originated from a woman aged 40 to 49 with acute or convalescent COVID-19.

The rearrangement joins TRBV6-1 to TRBJ2-2, with 8 bases identical to TRBD1. CDR3 length: 14 residues. The junction had 1 base not matched to a gene; V was cut back by 3 bases and J by 4 bases. The germline gives CDR1 MNHNS, CDR2 SASEGT. CDR3 sequence: CASSDRGPTGELFF. CDR3 in DNA: TGTGCCAGCAGTGACAGGGGGCCCACCGGGGAGCTGTTTTTT.

The CDR3 here is CASSQSETGNYGYTF. CDR3 coding DNA: TGCGCCAGCAGCCAGTCTGAGACAGGGAACTATGGCTACACCTTC. This chain joins TRBV4-1 and TRBJ1-2; TRBD1 matches at 7 bases. V dropped 3 bases and J dropped 2; count of bases not matched to a gene: 6. The CDR3 spans 15 residues. Germline loops: CDR1 MGHRA, CDR2 YSYEKL.

The chain uses TRBV29-1 and TRBJ1-1, with 7 bases fitting TRBD1. Germline V gives CDR1 SQVTM, CDR2 ANQGSEA. Unmatched junction bases numbered 0, after V lost 4 bases and J lost 1 base. CDR3 length: 12 amino acids. The CDR3 sequence is CSVGDRNTEAFF. The CDR3 DNA follows: TGCAGCGTTGGGGACAGGAACACTGAAGCTTTCTTT.

The chain carries TRBV6-5 and TRBJ1-2; 7 positions agree with TRBD1. Germline loops: CDR1 MNHEY, CDR2 SVGAGI. CDR3 length: 15 residues. The J segment lost 7 bases and the V segment lost 6 bases, leaving 14 bases of the junction unmatched. The CDR3 DNA sequence: TGTGCCAGCAGCCAGGCAGGGGGAGTTTTGGTTGGCTACACCTTC. It is translated as CASSQAGGVLVGYTF.

The rearrangement joins TRBV2 to TRBJ2-7; 7 bases match TRBD1. This CDR3 region has 16 residues. The germline CDR1 and CDR2 sequences are SNHLY and FYNNEI. Germline trimming cut 6 bases from V and 2 bases from J; bases unmatched to any gene: 13. The CDR3 here is CASRNDRAIPTYEQYV. The CDR3 DNA sequence: TGTGCCAGCAGAAACGACAGGGCCATCCCGACCTACGAGCAGTACGTC.

The chain carries TRBV12-3 or TRBV12-4 and TRBJ1-1; 9 positions agree with TRBD1. V trimming: 7 bases; J trimming: 7 bases; junction bases outside the gene matches: 7. The CDR3 runs to 13 residues. The CDR3 is CASTRTGEGEAFF. In DNA form, the CDR3 reads TGTGCCAGCACTCGGACAGGGGAAGGTGAAGCTTTCTTT.

The genes are TRBV5-6 and TRBJ1-2, with 11 positions matching TRBD1. CDR1 SGHDT and CDR2 YYEEEE come from the germline V gene. The CDR3 consists of 15 residues. Trimming at V came to 0 bases and at J to 6 bases, leaving 4 bases not matched to a gene. The CDR3 coding sequence is TGTGCCAGCAGCTTGGGGACAGGGGGCGTTGATGGCTACACCTTC. It translates to CASSLGTGGVDGYTF.

The gene calls are TRBV12-5 and TRBJ2-5; 8 bases are a match to TRBD2. The germline gives CDR1 LGHNT, CDR2 FRNRAP. V was pared by 6 bases and J by 5 bases, with 11 bases of the junction left unmatched. CDR3 length: 15 residues. This chain's CDR3 is CASGGRGAGVETQYF. The DNA of the CDR3 is TGTGCTAGTGGCGGGCGGGGGGCAGGTGTGGAGACCCAGTACTTC. The entire variable domain, with the rest obtained from reference TRBV12-5 and TRBJ2-5, is as follows: DARVTQTPRHKVTEMGQEVTMRCQPILGHNTVFWYRQTMMQGLELLAYFRNRAPLDDSGMPKDRFSAEMPDATLATLKIQPSEPRDSAVYFCASGGRGAGVETQYFGPGTRLLVL.

V is TRBV6-5 and J is TRBJ2-2; D call uncertain. CDR1 MNHEY and CDR2 SVGAGI come from the germline V gene. V gave up 6 bases and J gave up 6 bases, with 17 bases separating them. The CDR3 has 15 amino acids. CDR3 nucleotide sequence: TGTGCCAGCAGCCCCGACTGGCGAACGGCCGGGGAGCTGTTTTTT. As protein: CASSPDWRTAGELFF.

The chain uses TRBV12-3 or TRBV12-4 and TRBJ1-2; D remains ambiguous. V lost 4 bases and J lost 8, with 11 bases in between. The CDR3 runs to 12 residues. CDR3 sequence: CASSSGLSGYTF. CDR3 DNA: TGTGCCAGCAGTTCAGGTCTCAGCGGCTACACCTTC.

The rearrangement joins TRBV9 to TRBJ1-2; 10 positions match TRBD1. There are 14 residues in the CDR3. Trimming cost V 2 bases and J 5 bases; bases outside gene matches: 3. Per the germline V gene, CDR1 is SGDLS and CDR2 is YYNGEE. The CDR3 nucleotides are TGTGCCAGCAGCGTGGGACAGGGGATGTATGGCTACACCTTC. Translating it yields CASSVGQGMYGYTF.

CDR3 coding DNA: TGTGCCAGCAGCTTAACTTGGCAGGGGGAGCAGTTCTTC. It encodes CASSLTWQGEQFF. V is TRBV7-2 and J is TRBJ2-1, with TRBD1 as a possible D gene (6 bases). Germline V gene data show CDR1 as SGHTA and CDR2 as FQGNSA. This CDR3 is built from 13 residues. Trimming removed 2 bases at V and 10 bases at J, with 12 bases between.

The chain is built from TRBV19 and TRBJ2-5; D is possibly TRBD2 (5 bases). CDR3 size: 14 residues. V was pared by 4 bases and J by 3 bases, with 12 bases between. Germline CDR1 is LNHDA and CDR2 is SQIVND (reference sequence). The CDR3 DNA sequence: TGTGCCAGTAGTAGAGGAGGTCAGAAAGAGACCCAGTACTTC. Translation gives CASSRGGQKETQYF. The full variable domain, with the rest looked up from reference TRBV19 and TRBJ2-5, is DGGITQSPKYLFRKEGQNVTLSCEQNLNHDAMYWYRQDPGQGLRLIYYSQIVNDFQKGDIAEGYSVSREKKESFPLTVTSAQKNPTAFYLCASSRGGQKETQYFGPGTRLLVL.

J is TRBJ1-1 and V is TRBV7-2; no reliable D call. This CDR3 has 14 residues. Trimming stripped 2 bases from V and 0 bases from J, with 7 bases between. Germline V gene lookup returns CDR1 SGHTA and CDR2 FQGNSA. This CDR3 is CASSLYGLNTEAFF. The CDR3 DNA sequence: TGTGCCAGCAGCTTATACGGTCTGAACACTGAAGCTTTCTTT. The complete variable domain, with remaining parts taken from reference TRBV7-2 and TRBJ1-1, reads GAGVSQSPSNKVTEKGKDVELRCDPISGHTALYWYRQSLGQGLEFLIYFQGNSAPDKSGLPSDRFSAERTGGSVSTLTIQRTQQEDSAVYLCASSLYGLNTEAFFGQGTRLTVV.

The chain links TRBV5-6 to TRBJ1-1; tentatively, D is TRBD1 (6 bases). V was clipped by 0 bases and J by 6 bases, with 9 bases between them. The CDR3 covers 13 residues. Germline-derived CDR1 and CDR2 are SGHDT and YYEEEE. For the CDR3, the DNA is TGTGCCAGCAGCTTGGTGACAGGTCCTGAAGCTTTCTTT. Translation: CASSLVTGPEAFF.

The chain links TRBV7-9 to TRBJ1-2; 9 nucleotides align to TRBD1. The CDR3 sequence is 15 residues long. Germline V CDR1 and CDR2: SEHNR, FQNEAQ (reference sequence). J lost 4 bases, V lost 1 base, and 4 bases had no gene match. CDR3 sequence (DNA): TGTGCCAGCAGCTTAGAAGGACAGGGGCGCTATGGCTACACCTTC. Its translation is CASSLEGQGRYGYTF.

The chain links TRBV7-8 to TRBJ2-1; 7 bases are a match to TRBD2. Trimming at V came to 5 bases and at J to 3 bases, leaving 4 bases not matched to a gene. The CDR3 sequence is 14 residues long. In germline, CDR1 is SGHVS, CDR2 FQNEAQ. CDR3 sequence reads: CASSPWTSYNEQFF. CDR3 nucleotides: TGTGCCAGCAGCCCCTGGACTAGCTACAATGAGCAGTTCTTC.

This chain joins TRBV6-1 and TRBJ2-1; 8 nucleotides match TRBD1. Germline lookup yields CDR1 MNHNS and CDR2 SASEGT. CDR3 size: 16 residues. With V trimmed by 4 bases and J by 6 bases, 11 bases remained unmatched. The CDR3 protein is CASSADRDRMINEQFF. In nucleotides, the CDR3 is TGTGCCAGCAGTGCAGACCGGGACAGGATGATCAATGAGCAGTTCTTC.

To note about this clone: One junction end disagrees with the germline gene, perhaps due to a read error. The rearrangement links TRBV5-4 to TRBJ2-5; possible D gene TRBD1, 6 bases. Germline CDR1 is SGHNT and CDR2 is YYREEE (reference sequence). The CDR3 covers 15 residues. CDR3: CASSRDPGTKEAQYF. CDR3 nucleotide sequence: TGTGCCAGCAGCCGAGACCCGGGGACAAAAGAGGCCCAGTACTTC.

This chain joins TRBV30 and TRBJ1-4; TRBD1 matches 8 bases. With 4 bases clipped from V and 5 bases from J, the junction kept 3 bases outside the gene matches. Germline V CDR1 and CDR2: GTSNPN, SVGIG (reference sequence). This CDR3 has 13 residues. The CDR3 loop reads CAWNRGGNEKLFF. In DNA form, the CDR3 reads TGTGCCTGGAACAGGGGGGGGAATGAAAAACTGTTTTTT.

This clone was counted a single time. This chain connects TRBV12-3 or TRBV12-4 to TRBJ2-2, with D perhaps matching TRBD2 (5 bases). V was clipped by 5 bases and J by 1 base, with 5 bases between them. The CDR3 length is 13 residues. For the CDR3, the DNA is TGTGCCAGCAGTCGGGGGAACACCGGGGAGCTGTTTTTT. It translates to CASSRGNTGELFF.

The gene calls are TRBV23-1 and TRBJ1-3; TRBD1 might be the D (5 bases). TRBV23-1 is marked as an open reading frame, function uncertain. The ends were cut back, 6 bases at V and 2 bases at J, with 11 bases in the middle. CDR3 size: 14 residues. As DNA, the CDR3 is TGCGCCAGCAGGCACAGGCTCCCTGGAAACACCATATATTTT. It codes for CASRHRLPGNTIYF.

V is TRBV5-1 and J is TRBJ2-3; 13 bases map to TRBD2. From germline, CDR1 is SGHRS and CDR2 YFSETQ. The CDR3 sequence is 15 residues long. V lost 1 base, J lost 4 bases, and 0 bases stayed unmatched. CDR3 nucleotides: TGCGCCAGCAGCTTGACTAGCGGGGGGGCAGATACGCAGTATTTT. Amino acids: CASSLTSGGADTQYF. Drawing the rest from reference TRBV5-1 and TRBJ2-3, the complete variable domain is KAGVTQTPRYLIKTRGQQVTLSCSPISGHRSVSWYQQTPGQGLQFLFEYFSETQRNKGNFPGRFSGRQFSNSRSEMNVSTLELGDSALYLCASSLTSGGADTQYFGPGTRLTVL.

V and J are TRBV9 and TRBJ1-2, with 10 positions matching TRBD1. V shed 1 base, J shed 6 bases, and the junction held 9 bases outside the gene matches. Germline V gene data show CDR1 as SGDLS and CDR2 as YYNGEE. The CDR3 is 16 amino acids. DNA for the CDR3: TGTGCCAGCAGCGTACTTCCGGGACAGGGGAAGGATGGCTACACCTTC. Amino acids: CASSVLPGQGKDGYTF.

V and J are TRBV24-1 and TRBJ1-2; tentatively, D is TRBD1 (6 bases). Germline V gene data show CDR1 as KGHDR and CDR2 as SFDVKD. This CDR3 is built from 12 residues. The V end was cut by 3 bases, the J end by 12 bases, with 13 bases between. CDR3 residues: CATSDLTGKDTF. The CDR3 coding sequence is TGTGCCACCAGTGATCTCACAGGGAAGGACACCTTC.

This chain links TRBV4-2 with TRBJ1-1, with D unresolved. Germline CDR1 LGHNA, CDR2 YNFKEQ. The CDR3 totals 14 residues. The V gene lost 0 bases and the J gene lost 4 bases, with 9 bases spanning the gap. In DNA, the CDR3 is TGTGCCAGCAGCCAAGATCCGGGGTCCACTGAAGCTTTCTTT. Translated, it gives CASSQDPGSTEAFF.